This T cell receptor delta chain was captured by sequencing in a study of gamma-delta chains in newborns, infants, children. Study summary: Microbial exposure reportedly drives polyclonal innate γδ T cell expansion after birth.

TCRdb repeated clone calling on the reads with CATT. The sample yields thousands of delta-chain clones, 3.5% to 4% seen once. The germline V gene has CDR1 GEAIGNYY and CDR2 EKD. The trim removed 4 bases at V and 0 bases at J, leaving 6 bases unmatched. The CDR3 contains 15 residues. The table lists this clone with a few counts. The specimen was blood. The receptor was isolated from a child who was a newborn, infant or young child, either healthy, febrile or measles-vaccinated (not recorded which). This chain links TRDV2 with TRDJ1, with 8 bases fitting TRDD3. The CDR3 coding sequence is TGTGCCTGTGATGCCCTACTGGGGGACACCGATAAACTCATCTTT. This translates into CACDALLGDTDKLIF.